This record looks at one T cell receptor beta chain sequence and its context. Repertoires were generated with immunoSEQ multiplex PCR, while TCRdb's copy carries only in-frame clones and drops some. The sample holds approximately 100,000 clones, approximately 92% seen once. The source of the sample is a study of T cell changes during pregnancy in multiple sclerosis. Sequenced here: peripheral blood, sampled in the second trimester of pregnancy. The sequence was obtained from a female donor with multiple sclerosis, enrolled in a pregnancy study.

CDR3 nucleotide sequence: TGTGCCAGCAGCTTAAACCCTCCCGGGAAGACTATCCGCCTAGCCAAAAACATTCAGTACTTC. Its protein product is CASSLNPPGKTIRLAKNIQYF. This chain uses TRBV7-3 with TRBJ2-4, with a weak D call TRBD2 (5 bases). This CDR3 comprises 21 residues. The germline V gene has CDR1 SGHTA and CDR2 FQGTGA. Trimming shortened V by 1 base and J by 0 bases, and 25 bases separated the two germline ends.